The entry below gives a single T cell receptor beta chain sequence along with its context. Germline CDR1 is ENHRY and CDR2 is SYGVKD. The CDR3 extends over 14 amino acids. With V trimmed by 10 bases and J by 2 bases, 9 bases remained unmatched. This sample was included in a study of blood T cells in healthy people across ages. A second PCR, run for about 7 to 12 cycles, used a sample-barcoded 5' primer plus a J-beta primer mix. TCRdb re-derived calls from the 5' RACE reads in MiXCR, one entry per CDR3 protein. The sample comprises 540,000 or so distinct CDR3 sequences, about 26% of which are singletons, and approximately 17% rests with the top ten.

This clonotype was obtained from a woman in her seventies in good health. The chain carries TRBV10-3 and TRBJ2-5, with TRBD2 matching over 8 bases. Sequencing was performed on blood. CDR3 sequence (DNA): TGTGCCACGAGGGCTAGCGGGCCTCAAGAGACCCAGTACTTC. Its translation: CATRASGPQETQYF.